These T cell receptor beta chains were read from a single sample in a study of blood T cell repertoires in COVID-19. Only in-frame clones appear in the TCRdb table, and some are missing; sequencing was by immunoSEQ multiplex PCR. The sample consists of a few hundred thousand clones, 70% to 90% of them appearing once. The sequenced sample consisted of PBMCs or T cells enriched from blood (not recorded which). These receptors came from a man in his forties in a cohort exposed to, infected with or recovered from COVID-19 (not recorded which). The CDR3 runs from the conserved cysteine through the conserved F or W. Each record gives: D gene, J gene, clone size, V gene, CDR3 protein, CDR3 DNA. A D gene is named only where the DNA matches it firmly. For some rows the clone size is stated as once, few or many, or as a class when expanded; others skip it.

D gene: .
J gene: TRBJ2-3
clone size: .
V gene: TRBV5-1
CDR3 protein: CASKDLAGTDTQYF
CDR3 DNA: TGCGCCAGCAAAGACCTTGCGGGCACAGATACGCAGTATTTT

D gene: .
J gene: TRBJ1-2
clone size: .
V gene: TRBV30
CDR3 protein: CAWSVSRYGYTF
CDR3 DNA: TGTGCCTGGAGCGTATCTAGGTATGGCTACACCTTC

D gene: TRBD1
J gene: TRBJ1-5
clone size: .
V gene: TRBV30
CDR3 protein: CAWSHGQGWRQPQHF
CDR3 DNA: TGTGCCTGGTCACACGGACAGGGCTGGCGGCAGCCCCAGCATTTT

D gene: TRBD1
J gene: TRBJ1-2
clone size: .
V gene: TRBV5-4
CDR3 protein: CASTRQGGYGYTF
CDR3 DNA: TGTGCCAGCACAAGACAGGGGGGTTATGGCTACACCTTC

D gene: TRBD1
J gene: TRBJ2-2
clone size: .
V gene: TRBV27
CDR3 protein: CASSTGGNTGELFF
CDR3 DNA: TGTGCCAGCAGTACAGGGGGCAACACCGGGGAGCTGTTTTTT

D gene: .
J gene: TRBJ2-3
clone size: .
V gene: TRBV10-2
CDR3 protein: CASIAEGDTQYF
CDR3 DNA: TGCGCCAGCATCGCGGAAGGAGATACGCAGTATTTT

D gene: TRBD1
J gene: TRBJ1-6
clone size: .
V gene: TRBV27
CDR3 protein: CASSLGKLDRENSPLHF
CDR3 DNA: TGTGCCAGCAGTTTAGGCAAACTGGACAGGGAAAATTCACCCCTCCACTTT

D gene: TRBD2
J gene: TRBJ2-7
clone size: .
V gene: TRBV7-8
CDR3 protein: CASSLLQLAGLYEQYF
CDR3 DNA: TGTGCCAGCAGCTTGCTACAACTAGCGGGGCTCTACGAGCAGTACTTC

D gene: TRBD1
J gene: TRBJ2-7
clone size: .
V gene: TRBV7-9
CDR3 protein: CASSPRQGGTYEQYF
CDR3 DNA: TGTGCCAGCAGCCCTCGACAGGGGGGGACCTACGAGCAGTACTTC

D gene: .
J gene: TRBJ1-6
clone size: .
V gene: TRBV2
CDR3 protein: CASGRGTRSSPLHF
CDR3 DNA: TGTGCCAGCGGGAGGGGGACGCGGAGTTCACCCCTCCACTTT

D gene: TRBD1
J gene: TRBJ1-4
clone size: .
V gene: TRBV6-5
CDR3 protein: CASRPRQGFSEKLFF
CDR3 DNA: TGTGCCAGCAGACCGAGACAGGGATTTAGCGAAAAACTGTTTTTT

D gene: TRBD1
J gene: TRBJ1-1
clone size: .
V gene: TRBV23-1
CDR3 protein: CARGQGEGEAFF
CDR3 DNA: TGCGCCAGGGGACAGGGGGAGGGGGAAGCTTTCTTT

D gene: .
J gene: TRBJ2-2
clone size: .
V gene: TRBV5-1
CDR3 protein: CASSQGLNTGELFF
CDR3 DNA: TGCGCCAGCAGCCAAGGACTAAACACCGGGGAGCTGTTTTTT

D gene: .
J gene: TRBJ2-7
clone size: .
V gene: TRBV11-2
CDR3 protein: CASSLDRGRVYEQYF
CDR3 DNA: TGTGCCAGCAGCTTAGATAGGGGTAGGGTATACGAGCAGTACTTC

D gene: TRBD2
J gene: TRBJ2-3
clone size: .
V gene: TRBV7-6
CDR3 protein: CASSFGNAREITDTQYF
CDR3 DNA: TGTGCCAGCAGCTTTGGTAACGCGCGGGAGATAACAGATACGCAGTATTTT

D gene: .
J gene: TRBJ1-1
clone size: .
V gene: TRBV5-1
CDR3 protein: CASSLGLAGPGTEAFF
CDR3 DNA: TGCGCCAGCAGCTTGGGTCTGGCGGGCCCAGGAACTGAAGCTTTCTTT

D gene: .
J gene: TRBJ1-6
clone size: .
V gene: TRBV28
CDR3 protein: CASSPPPTGSPLHF
CDR3 DNA: TGTGCCAGCAGTCCTCCCCCGACAGGATCACCCCTCCACTTT

D gene: TRBD1
J gene: TRBJ1-2
clone size: .
V gene: TRBV5-4
CDR3 protein: CASSPPRGTVYGYTF
CDR3 DNA: TGTGCCAGCAGCCCCCCAAGGGGGACAGTCTATGGCTACACCTTC

D gene: .
J gene: TRBJ1-1
clone size: .
V gene: TRBV2
CDR3 protein: CASSVFTEAFF
CDR3 DNA: TGTGCCAGCAGTGTATTCACTGAAGCTTTCTTT

D gene: .
J gene: TRBJ1-5
clone size: .
V gene: TRBV18
CDR3 protein: CASSPYNNQPQHF
CDR3 DNA: TGTGCCAGCTCACCATACAACAATCAGCCCCAGCATTTT

D gene: TRBD2
J gene: TRBJ2-1
clone size: .
V gene: TRBV3-1/TRBV3-2
CDR3 protein: CASSQPSGTRNNEQFF
CDR3 DNA: TGTGCCAGCAGCCAGCCATCCGGGACTAGAAACAATGAGCAGTTCTTC

D gene: .
J gene: TRBJ2-4
clone size: .
V gene: TRBV5-5
CDR3 protein: CASSSLGESKNIQYF
CDR3 DNA: TGTGCCAGCAGCTCTTTAGGAGAATCCAAAAACATTCAGTACTTC

D gene: .
J gene: TRBJ1-1
clone size: once
V gene: TRBV5-1
CDR3 protein: CASSIAGEGYTEAFF
CDR3 DNA: TGCGCCAGCAGCATTGCCGGGGAAGGGTACACTGAAGCTTTCTTT

D gene: .
J gene: TRBJ1-3
clone size: .
V gene: TRBV15
CDR3 protein: CATSTRDTGNTIYF
CDR3 DNA: TGTGCCACCAGCACCCGGGACACTGGAAACACCATATATTTT

D gene: TRBD1
J gene: TRBJ1-2
clone size: .
V gene: TRBV14
CDR3 protein: CASSRQGNYGYTF
CDR3 DNA: TGTGCCAGCAGCCGACAGGGAAACTATGGCTACACCTTC

D gene: TRBD2
J gene: TRBJ2-1
clone size: .
V gene: TRBV30
CDR3 protein: CAWMGLAGVEQFF
CDR3 DNA: TGTGCCTGGATGGGACTAGCGGGAGTGGAGCAGTTCTTC

D gene: TRBD2
J gene: TRBJ2-3
clone size: .
V gene: TRBV2
CDR3 protein: CASTRTSGRVTDTQYF
CDR3 DNA: TGTGCCAGCACCCGAACTAGCGGGAGAGTAACAGATACGCAGTATTTT

D gene: TRBD2
J gene: TRBJ2-1
clone size: .
V gene: TRBV5-4
CDR3 protein: CASREGGLAAYNEQFF
CDR3 DNA: TGTGCCAGCAGGGAGGGCGGACTAGCGGCCTACAATGAGCAGTTCTTC

D gene: TRBD1
J gene: TRBJ1-2
clone size: .
V gene: TRBV2
CDR3 protein: CASSLSLDGTVGGYTF
CDR3 DNA: TGTGCCAGCAGCCTAAGCTTAGATGGGACAGTTGGGGGCTACACCTTC

D gene: TRBD1
J gene: TRBJ2-1
clone size: .
V gene: TRBV11-2
CDR3 protein: CASSLDRVSRNEQFF
CDR3 DNA: TGTGCCAGCAGTCTAGACAGGGTGAGTCGGAATGAGCAGTTCTTC

D gene: TRBD1
J gene: TRBJ1-4
clone size: .
V gene: TRBV7-2
CDR3 protein: CASSTGQAAHGKLFF
CDR3 DNA: TGTGCCAGCAGCACCGGACAGGCGGCGCATGGAAAACTGTTTTTT

D gene: .
J gene: TRBJ2-1
clone size: .
V gene: TRBV5-6
CDR3 protein: CASSLGTRPYNEQFF
CDR3 DNA: TGTGCCAGCAGCTTGGGCACACGCCCCTACAATGAGCAGTTCTTC

D gene: .
J gene: TRBJ1-3
clone size: .
V gene: TRBV6-5
CDR3 protein: CASSSGGEENTIYF
CDR3 DNA: TGTGCCAGCAGTTCTGGCGGGGAGGAAAACACCATATATTTT

D gene: .
J gene: TRBJ1-2
clone size: once
V gene: TRBV28
CDR3 protein: CASPFVWGENYGYTF
CDR3 DNA: TGTGCCAGCCCTTTTGTCTGGGGCGAGAACTATGGCTACACCTTC

D gene: TRBD1
J gene: TRBJ1-1
clone size: .
V gene: TRBV15
CDR3 protein: CATSRDRVFTEAFF
CDR3 DNA: TGTGCCACCAGCAGGGACAGGGTTTTCACTGAAGCTTTCTTT

D gene: .
J gene: TRBJ1-3
clone size: .
V gene: TRBV6-4
CDR3 protein: CASSVVHSSGNTIYF
CDR3 DNA: TGTGCCAGCAGTGTGGTTCATAGCTCTGGAAACACCATATATTTT

D gene: .
J gene: TRBJ1-1
clone size: .
V gene: TRBV5-1
CDR3 protein: CASSLAGWSGNTEAFF
CDR3 DNA: TGCGCCAGCAGCTTGGCCGGGTGGTCTGGGAACACTGAAGCTTTCTTT

D gene: .
J gene: TRBJ1-5
clone size: .
V gene: TRBV30
CDR3 protein: CAWSAALRGPQHF
CDR3 DNA: TGTGCCTGGAGTGCGGCCCTACGGGGGCCCCAGCATTTT

D gene: .
J gene: TRBJ1-4
clone size: .
V gene: TRBV5-1
CDR3 protein: CASSVTPAANEKLFF
CDR3 DNA: TGCGCCAGCAGCGTAACACCCGCAGCTAATGAAAAACTGTTTTTT